The clone carrying this TCR beta chain was observed a handful of times. Using its own MiXCR run on the 5' RACE reads, TCRdb lists one record per CDR3 protein. The data show fewer than 450,000 distinct CDR3 sequences, roughly 27% seen once. The data belong to a study of identical twins' blood T cells. CDR3 length equals 12 residues. The V and J ends lost 3 bases and 11 bases respectively, with 11 bases between them. Germline CDR1 is SGHDT and CDR2 is YYEEEE. The sequence derives from a woman aged 18 to 55 in good health. The sample taken for sequencing was PBMCs. The chain links TRBV5-6 to TRBJ2-2; either TRBD1 or TRBD2 may fit D (5 bases each). The CDR3 coding sequence is TGTGCCAGCAGCTCCTTTGGGGGAGAGCTGTTTTTT. It translates to CASSSFGGELFF. Based on the CDR3 plus reference TRBV5-6 and TRBJ2-2, the full variable domain is DAGVTQSPTHLIKTRGQQVTLRCSPKSGHDTVSWYQQALGQGPQFIFQYYEEEERQRGNFPDRFSGHQFPNYSSELNVNALLLGDSALYLCASSSFGGELFFGEGSRLTVL.